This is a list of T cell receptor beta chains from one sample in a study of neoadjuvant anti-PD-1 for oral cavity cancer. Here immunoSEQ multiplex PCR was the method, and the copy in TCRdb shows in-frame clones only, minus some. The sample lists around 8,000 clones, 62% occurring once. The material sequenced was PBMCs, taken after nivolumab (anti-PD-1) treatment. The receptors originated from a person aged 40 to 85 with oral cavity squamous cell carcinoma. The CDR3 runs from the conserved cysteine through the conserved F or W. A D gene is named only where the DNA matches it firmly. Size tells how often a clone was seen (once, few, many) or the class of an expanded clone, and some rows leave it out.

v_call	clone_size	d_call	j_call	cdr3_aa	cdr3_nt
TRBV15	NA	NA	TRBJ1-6	CATSRDLVGRSSYNSPLHF	TGTGCCACCAGCAGAGATTTGGTGGGCAGGAGCTCCTATAATTCACCCCTCCACTTT
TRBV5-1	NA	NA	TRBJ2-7	CASSLDTAYEQYF	TGCGCCAGCAGCCTGGACACCGCCTACGAGCAGTACTTC
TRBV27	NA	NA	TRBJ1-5	CASSLSGMGNQPQHF	TGTGCCAGCAGTTTATCGGGTATGGGCAATCAGCCCCAGCATTTT
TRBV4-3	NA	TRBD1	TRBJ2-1	CASSHPTGSGNEQFF	TGCGCCAGCAGCCACCCGACAGGGTCTGGCAATGAGCAGTTCTTC
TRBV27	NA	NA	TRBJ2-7	CASSSRQGEDMGYEQYF	TGTGCCAGCAGTTCGCGGCAGGGCGAAGATATGGGCTACGAGCAGTACTTC
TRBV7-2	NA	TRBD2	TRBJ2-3	CASSWTSGGAETQYF	TGTGCCAGCAGTTGGACTAGCGGGGGGGCCGAGACGCAGTATTTT
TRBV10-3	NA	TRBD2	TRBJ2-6	CAISPGGSGANVLTF	TGTGCCATCAGTCCGGGAGGTAGCGGGGCCAACGTCCTGACTTTC
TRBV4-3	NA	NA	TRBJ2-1	CASSQEPSSPGSSYNEQFF	TGCGCCAGCAGCCAAGAGCCGTCGAGTCCAGGGAGCTCCTACAATGAGCAGTTCTTC
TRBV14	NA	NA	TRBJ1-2	CASSQERDTYGYTF	TGTGCCAGCAGCCAAGAAAGGGATACCTATGGCTACACCTTC
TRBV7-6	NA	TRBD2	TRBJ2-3	CASSLVPSGGTDTQYF	TGTGCCAGCAGCTTAGTACCTAGCGGGGGCACAGATACGCAGTATTTT
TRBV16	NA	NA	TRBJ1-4	CASSQFGSATVNEKLFF	TGTGCCAGCAGCCAATTCGGGAGTGCGACAGTTAATGAAAAACTGTTTTTT
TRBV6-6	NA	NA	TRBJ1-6	CASSNLFNSPLHF	TGTGCCAGCAGCAACCTATTTAATTCACCCCTCCACTTT
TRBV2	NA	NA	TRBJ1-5	CASSEDRSYQPQHF	TGTGCCAGCAGTGAGGACAGAAGTTATCAGCCCCAGCATTTT
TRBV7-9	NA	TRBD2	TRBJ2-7	CASSLAGGLIYEQYF	TGTGCCAGCAGCTTAGCGGGGGGGTTGATCTACGAGCAGTACTTC
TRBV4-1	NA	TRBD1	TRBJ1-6	CASSQQYNRGESPLHF	TGCGCCAGCAGCCAACAGTATAACAGGGGAGAGTCACCCCTCCACTTT
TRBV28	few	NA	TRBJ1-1	CASGAIVNTEAFF	TGTGCCAGCGGTGCTATCGTGAACACTGAAGCTTTCTTT
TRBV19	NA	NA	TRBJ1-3	CASTFRAVGNTIYF	TGTGCCAGTACCTTCCGGGCGGTTGGAAACACCATATATTTT
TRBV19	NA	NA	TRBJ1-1	CASTIGVYTEAFF	TGTGCCAGTACCATTGGGGTATACACTGAAGCTTTCTTT
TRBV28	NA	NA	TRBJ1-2	CASSFAGKDGYTF	TGTGCCAGCAGTTTCGCGGGGAAGGATGGCTACACCTTC
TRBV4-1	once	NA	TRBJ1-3	CASSGAGVVGNTIYF	TGCGCCAGCAGCGGGGCCGGGGTCGTGGGAAACACCATATATTTT
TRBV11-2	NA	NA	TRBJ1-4	CASSLQIQNEKLFF	TGTGCCAGCAGCTTACAAATACAGAATGAAAAACTGTTTTTT
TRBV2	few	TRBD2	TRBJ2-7	CASSWTSGGIEQYF	TGTGCCAGCAGTTGGACTAGCGGGGGGATTGAGCAGTACTTC
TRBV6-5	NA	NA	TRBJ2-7	CATRPAASPYEQYF	TGTGCCACCCGACCCGCAGCCAGCCCCTACGAGCAGTACTTC
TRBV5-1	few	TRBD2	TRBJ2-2	CASSLTSGGLIPGELFF	TGCGCCAGCAGCTTGACTAGCGGGGGCCTAATTCCCGGGGAGCTGTTTTTT
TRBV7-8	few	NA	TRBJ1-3	CASSFTGSTGNTIYF	TGTGCCAGCAGCTTTACAGGGTCGACTGGAAACACCATATATTTT
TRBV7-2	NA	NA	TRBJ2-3	CASSRDQGGTDTQYF	TGTGCCAGCAGCCGAGATCAGGGTGGCACAGATACGCAGTATTTT
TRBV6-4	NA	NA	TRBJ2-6	CASSEGFGANVLTF	TGTGCCAGCAGTGAGGGTTTTGGGGCCAACGTCCTGACTTTC
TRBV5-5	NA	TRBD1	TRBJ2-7	CASSQTTGPTYEQYF	TGTGCCAGCAGCCAAACGACAGGGCCAACCTACGAGCAGTACTTC
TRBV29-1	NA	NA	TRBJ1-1	CSVVTRVSTEAFF	TGCAGCGTTGTAACCAGGGTTTCCACTGAAGCTTTCTTT
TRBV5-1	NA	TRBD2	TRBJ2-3	CASNPSGGSTDTQYF	TGCGCCAGCAACCCTAGCGGCGGTAGCACAGATACGCAGTATTTT
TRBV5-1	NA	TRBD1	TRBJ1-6	CASSLAGGTGVFSYNSPLHF	TGCGCCAGCAGCTTGGCCGGCGGGACAGGGGTTTTTTCCTATAATTCACCCCTCCACTTT
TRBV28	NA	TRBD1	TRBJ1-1	CASSFSGGKWYTEAFF	TGTGCCAGCAGTTTCTCAGGGGGCAAATGGTACACTGAAGCTTTCTTT
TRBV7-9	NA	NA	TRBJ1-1	CASSLGRVNTEAFF	TGTGCCAGCAGCTTAGGTAGGGTGAACACTGAAGCTTTCTTT
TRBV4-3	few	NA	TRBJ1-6	CASSQEITTDSPLHF	TGCGCCAGCAGCCAAGAAATAACGACAGATTCACCCCTCCACTTT
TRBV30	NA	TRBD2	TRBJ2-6	CAWSLGLGGANVLTF	TGTGCCTGGAGCCTGGGACTAGGTGGGGCCAACGTCCTGACTTTC
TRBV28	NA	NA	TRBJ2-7	CASSLGRTDWYF	TGTGCCAGCAGTTTGGGACGGACCGATTGGTACTTC
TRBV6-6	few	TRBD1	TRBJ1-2	CASSRTGGNDGYTF	TGTGCCAGCAGTCGGACAGGGGGCAACGATGGCTACACCTTC
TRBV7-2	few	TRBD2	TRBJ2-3	CASSLARGGASTDTQYF	TGTGCCAGCAGCTTAGCTCGGGGGGGGGCCAGCACAGATACGCAGTATTTT
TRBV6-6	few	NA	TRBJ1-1	CASSRTENTEAFF	TGTGCCAGCAGTCGGACAGAGAACACTGAAGCTTTCTTT
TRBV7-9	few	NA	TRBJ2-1	CASSFSYNEQFF	TGTGCCAGCAGTTTCTCCTACAATGAGCAGTTCTTC
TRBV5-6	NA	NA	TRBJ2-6	CASSGASMAGANVLTF	TGTGCCAGCAGCGGGGCCTCAATGGCTGGGGCCAACGTCCTGACTTTC